Following are 8 T cell receptor beta chains from one sample sequenced in a study of T cell clonality in common variable immunodeficiency. Regarding the study as a whole: Common variable immunodeficiency TCR beta sequences reportedly had fewer deletions and N-nucleotide insertions.

Produced via immunoSEQ multiplex PCR; TCRdb's table is partial and in-frame only. The sample holds 40,000 to 50,000 clones, and no clone turns up only once. Antigens for these TCRs are unknown. The sequenced sample was peripheral blood mononuclear cells. The receptors come from a human donor with common variable immunodeficiency.

The sample holds many counts of this clone. The read ends 3 residues shy of where the CDR3 ends; the end is completed using the germline J gene. V and J are TRBV5-1 and TRBJ2-7, with D perhaps matching TRBD1 or TRBD2 (5 bases each). Trimming took off 5 bases at V and 3 bases at J, with 15 bases between the two ends. CDR1 and CDR2 from the germline V gene are SGHRS and YFSETQ. The CDR3 has 14 amino acids. CDR3 region: CASRDRAGSYEQYF. CDR3 DNA (partial): TGCGCCAGCAGAGACCGGGCAGGGAGCTACGAG.

This clone has a count of ten or more. The read falls 3 residues short of the CDR3 end, and the missing part is taken from the germline J gene. The J gene is TRBJ2-1, the V gene TRBV20-1, with a tentative D call TRBD2 (5 bases). V shed 4 bases and J shed 3 bases, with 19 bases lying between them. The CDR3 runs to 16 residues. Germline loops: CDR1 DFQATT, CDR2 SNEGSKA (reference sequence). The CDR3 region is CSANNQRSGDYNEQFF. The sequenced CDR3 bases are TGCAGTGCTAACAACCAGCGGTCGGGCGACTACAATGAG.

A remark on this clone: The read terminates 3 residues ahead of where the CDR3 ends, so the germline J gene completes it. V gene TRBV2 combines with J gene TRBJ2-5; D not certain. The germline gives CDR1 SNHLY, CDR2 FYNNEI. The CDR3 is 12 residues long. V was cut by 6 bases and J by 0 bases, with 5 bases left in between. The CDR3 here is CASRGYQETQYF. CDR3 DNA, as far as it was read: TGTGCCAGCAGAGGGTACCAAGAGACC.

As for this clone: The read ends 3 residues early relative to the CDR3; the germline J gene fills the gap. This chain joins TRBV6-4 and TRBJ2-7; unclear D gene. V was pared by 8 bases and J by 3 bases, with 8 bases between. CDR1 and CDR2 from the germline V gene are MRHNA and SNTAGT. CDR3 length: 11 amino acids. The CDR3 bases that were read are TGTGCCAGCCCAGGTTTCTACGAG. This sequence encodes CASPGFYE. The entire CDR3 is CASPGFYEQYF.

This clone was detected a few times. The sequenced fragment ends 3 residues before the CDR3 boundary, so the rest is inferred from the germline J gene. The chain employs TRBV2 and TRBJ2-2; D assignment may be TRBD1 or TRBD2 (5 bases each). The V end lost 3 bases, the J end lost 7 bases, and 9 bases lay between the germline ends. Germline V gene lookup returns CDR1 SNHLY and CDR2 FYNNEI. The CDR3 contains 13 residues. CDR3 bases read: TGTGCCAGCAGTGATGAGGGGATCGGGGAG. It translates to CASSDEGIGE. The full CDR3 protein reads CASSDEGIGELFF.

There are a few counts of this clone. The read gets to within 3 residues of the CDR3 end, and the germline J gene fills in the rest. The chain combines TRBV7-3 with TRBJ2-5; 14 nucleotides line up with TRBD2. CDR1 SGHTA and CDR2 FQGTGA come from the germline V gene. The V gene end was trimmed by 5 bases and the J gene end by 1 base; junction bases not matched to a gene: 6. The CDR3 totals 17 residues. CDR3 region: CASSPGTSGRFQETQYF. CDR3 DNA (partial): TGTGCCAGCAGCCCAGGGACTAGCGGGAGATTCCAAGAGACC.

This clone occurred a few times. The read is 3 residues too short to cover the CDR3 end, so that end is filled in from the germline J gene. The chain has TRBV6-1 and TRBJ2-5; D call uncertain. The CDR3 spans 11 residues. Trimming shortened V by 2 bases and J by 5 bases, and 3 bases separated the two germline ends. Germline CDR1 reads MNHNS; CDR2 reads SASEGT. The covered CDR3 bases are TGTGCCAGCAGTGAAAGGGAGACC. Its translation: CASSERET. The CDR3 reads in full as CASSERETQYF.

This clone was seen a few times. The read stops 3 residues short of the end of the CDR3; the missing end is completed from the germline J gene. V is TRBV7-2 and J is TRBJ2-5; the match to TRBD2 covers 9 bases. The CDR3 length is 14 residues. The germline V gene encodes CDR1 SGHTA and CDR2 FQGNSA. V dropped 4 bases and J dropped 4; count of bases not matched to a gene: 4. CDR3 bases read: TGTGCCAGCAGCTATGCGGGGGGGGGAGAGACC. Translating gives CASSYAGGGET. The whole CDR3 sequence is CASSYAGGGETQYF.